The 6 T cell receptor beta chains reported below all come from one sample, sequenced in a study of blood T cell repertoires in COVID-19. TCRdb's table, derived via immunoSEQ multiplex PCR, lists solely in-frame clones and lacks some. Of fewer than 300,000 clones listed, around 82% were seen once; the top ten hold roughly 10%. Sequenced: peripheral blood. Receptors originate from a woman aged 45-60 years who had recovered from COVID-19.

The CDR3 reads CSVVSGDFTDTQYF. Written as DNA, the CDR3 is TGCAGCGTTGTGTCAGGGGATTTCACAGATACGCAGTATTTT. V gene TRBV29-1 combines with J gene TRBJ2-3, with D perhaps TRBD1 (6 bases). Germline loops: CDR1 SQVTM, CDR2 ANQGSEA. This CDR3 comprises 14 residues. The V and J ends lost 4 bases and 2 bases respectively, with 13 bases between them.

Only a few counts were recorded for this clone. The chain couples TRBV28 to TRBJ2-7; D is possibly TRBD1 (5 bases). The V gene lost 7 bases and the J gene lost 2 bases, with 9 bases spanning the gap. This CDR3 is 12 amino acids long. The germline CDR1 and CDR2 sequences are MDHEN and SYDVKM. The CDR3 loop reads CASKGFTYEQYF. The CDR3 DNA reads as TGTGCCAGCAAGGGGTTCACCTACGAGCAGTACTTC.

The CDR3 here is CASRAEANTEAFF. The CDR3 nucleotides read TGTGCCAGCAGGGCGGAGGCGAACACTGAAGCTTTCTTT. This chain connects TRBV9 to TRBJ1-1; D gene unclear. V shed 5 bases and J shed 1 base, with 9 bases lying between them. The CDR3 is made up of 13 amino acids. Germline loops: CDR1 SGDLS, CDR2 YYNGEE.

This chain joins TRBV5-5 and TRBJ2-5, with D perhaps TRBD1 (6 bases). Trimming pared 3 bases from V and 5 bases from J, leaving 11 bases between. The CDR3 is made up of 13 amino acids. Per the germline V gene, CDR1 is SGHKS and CDR2 is YYEKEE (reference sequence). CDR3 in amino acids: CASSSTGIETQYF. The DNA of the CDR3 is TGTGCCAGCAGCTCAACAGGGATTGAGACCCAGTACTTC. The full variable domain, with the rest looked up from reference TRBV5-5 and TRBJ2-5, is DAGVTQSPTHLIKTRGQQVTLRCSPISGHKSVSWYQQVLGQGPQFIFQYYEKEERGRGNFPDRFSARQFPNYSSELNVNALLLGDSALYLCASSSTGIETQYFGPGTRLLVL.

The V gene is TRBV4-2, the J gene TRBJ1-4, with 10 bases aligning to TRBD1. This CDR3 is 15 amino acids long. The junction had 2 bases not matched to a gene; V was cut back by 1 base and J by 6 bases. From germline, CDR1 is LGHNA and CDR2 YNFKEQ. The CDR3 loop is CASSQATGGDEKLFF. CDR3 in DNA: TGTGCCAGCAGCCAAGCGACAGGGGGCGATGAAAAACTGTTTTTT.

This clone was seen once. The chain links TRBV7-2 to TRBJ1-1, with 7 bases identical to TRBD1. The CDR3 length is 15 residues. Germline V CDR1 and CDR2: SGHTA, FQGNSA. Trimming at V came to 1 base and at J to 3 bases, leaving 5 bases not matched to a gene. CDR3 sequence (DNA): TGTGCCAGCAGCTTAGGACAGGGTTGGTACACTGAAGCTTTCTTT. This translates into CASSLGQGWYTEAFF.